Each of the 21 T cell receptor beta chains below was sequenced from the same sample in a study of CD8+ T cells in alopecia areata. Following extraction, RNA underwent reverse transcription to cDNA, which served as the sequencing template. Sequenced by immunoSEQ multiplex PCR; TCRdb stores in-frame clones only, minus some. The sample lists 110,000 or so clones; approximately 60% were seen once. The source material was CD4+ T cells sorted from blood. These receptors originate from a human donor in good health.

The chain has TRBV9 and TRBJ2-1, with 11 bases identical to TRBD2. Germline assignment: CDR1 SGDLS and CDR2 YYNGEE. Trimming took 3 bases from V and 10 from J; bases not matched to a gene: 9. The CDR3 covers 15 residues. The CDR3 loop reads CASSAGLAAVLEQFF. CDR3 bases: TGTGCCAGCAGCGCGGGACTAGCGGCCGTTTTAGAGCAGTTCTTC.

Only one count was recorded for this clone. The chain carries TRBV15 and TRBJ2-5; D is unresolved. This CDR3 is 15 amino acids long. Germline CDR1 reads LNHNV; CDR2 reads YYDKDF (reference sequence). V lost 0 bases and J lost 1, with 9 bases in between. This CDR3 is CATSRELHLQETQYF. The CDR3 nucleotides read TGTGCCACCAGCAGAGAACTTCATCTCCAAGAGACCCAGTACTTC.

The chain combines TRBV6-5 with TRBJ1-5, with D perhaps matching TRBD1 (5 bases). CDR3 size: 15 residues. Germline V gene sequence: CDR1 MNHEY, CDR2 SVGAGI. V lost 6 bases and J lost 2, with 14 bases in between. As DNA, the CDR3 is TGTGCCAGCAGCCCTACCGAGGGGCGCAATCAGCCCCAGCATTTT. Its protein product is CASSPTEGRNQPQHF.

The gene calls are TRBV18 and TRBJ2-5; no clear D. CDR1 is KGHSH, CDR2 LQKENI, per germline. The CDR3 runs to 13 residues. The V and J ends lost 2 bases and 3 bases respectively, with 7 bases between them. The CDR3 DNA is TGTGCCAGCTCACCAGGGCTAAAAGAGACCCAGTACTTC. Translated: CASSPGLKETQYF.

This chain's CDR3 is CASSLVFYQPQHF. The CDR3 DNA reads as TGTGCCAGCAGCTTAGTCTTTTATCAGCCCCAGCATTTT. This chain links TRBV7-2 with TRBJ1-5; D is undetermined. CDR1 is SGHTA and CDR2 is FQGNSA in the germline V gene. V lost 1 base and J 5 bases, leaving 6 bases between the germline ends. This CDR3 is 13 amino acids long. Using reference TRBV7-2 and TRBJ1-5 for the parts outside the CDR3, the full variable domain is GAGVSQSPSNKVTEKGKDVELRCDPISGHTALYWYRQSLGQGLEFLIYFQGNSAPDKSGLPSDRFSAERTGGSVSTLTIQRTQQEDSAVYLCASSLVFYQPQHFGDGTRLSIL.

The rearrangement links TRBV27 to TRBJ1-6; TRBD1 is a possible D gene (5 bases). The germline V gene encodes CDR1 MNHEY and CDR2 SMNVEV (reference sequence). With 7 bases removed from V and 4 bases from J, the gap between germline ends came to 11 bases. CDR3 length: 14 residues. The CDR3 is CASIRQRYNSPLHF. The CDR3 region has the DNA TGTGCCAGCATTCGACAGAGATATAATTCACCCCTCCACTTT.

The CDR3 here is CASSPTGGDYEQYF. The CDR3 coding sequence is TGTGCCAGCAGCCCGACAGGGGGGGACTACGAGCAGTACTTC. The chain carries TRBV6-1 and TRBJ2-7; 9 bases align to TRBD1. This CDR3 has 14 residues. With 6 bases clipped from V and 3 bases from J, the junction kept 6 bases outside the gene matches. Germline CDR1 MNHNS, CDR2 SASEGT.

The rearrangement links TRBV6-5 to TRBJ1-6; TRBD1 matches 9 bases. CDR3 length: 14 amino acids. V trimming: 6 bases; J trimming: 10 bases; junction bases outside the gene matches: 7. The V gene's germline CDR1 is MNHEY and CDR2 SVGAGI. Written as DNA, the CDR3 is TGTGCCAGCAGGGGACAGGGTCCCTACTCACCCCTCCACTTT. Its translation is CASRGQGPYSPLHF.

V and J are TRBV28 and TRBJ1-2; the match to TRBD1 covers 8 bases. V was clipped by 3 bases and J by 6 bases; unmatched bases: 3. Germline values: CDR1 MDHEN, CDR2 SYDVKM. The CDR3 totals 13 residues. CDR3 loop: CASSFPGGDGYTF. CDR3 DNA sequence: TGTGCCAGCAGTTTTCCAGGGGGCGATGGCTACACCTTC.

The chain has TRBV30 and TRBJ1-2, with D perhaps matching TRBD1 (5 bases). Germline lookup yields CDR1 GTSNPN and CDR2 SVGIG (reference sequence). The V and J ends lost 2 bases and 4 bases respectively, with 11 bases between them. The CDR3 extends over 13 amino acids. In nucleotides, the CDR3 is TGTGCCTGGAGTCCAGGGCTTGGCTATGGCTACACCTTC. Residues: CAWSPGLGYGYTF.

This clone was picked up a small number of times. This sequence joins TRBV30 and TRBJ2-1; 10 positions agree with TRBD1. Germline lookup yields CDR1 GTSNPN and CDR2 SVGIG (reference sequence). The CDR3 spans 15 residues. V was pared by 1 base and J by 3 bases, with 3 bases of the junction left unmatched. CDR3 sequence: CAWSARDRGYNEQFF. The CDR3 coding sequence is TGTGCCTGGAGTGCCCGGGACAGGGGCTACAATGAGCAGTTCTTC.

The chain employs TRBV29-1 and TRBJ1-1; D gene ambiguous. V lost 4 bases to trimming and J lost 11 bases, with 11 bases between them. Per germline, CDR1 SQVTM and CDR2 ANQGSEA. The length of the CDR3 is 10 residues. The CDR3 DNA reads as TGCAGCGTTGTGGAGGTTTCTGCTTTCTTT. This codes for CSVVEVSAFF.

The rearrangement uses TRBV14 and TRBJ2-3; D is uncertain. Trimming shortened V by 5 bases and J by 6 bases, and 12 bases separated the two germline ends. From germline, CDR1 is SGHDN and CDR2 FVKESK. The CDR3 is 13 amino acids. The CDR3 region has the DNA TGTGCCAGCAGCGCCTACCCCGCCGATACGCAGTATTTT. This gives the protein CASSAYPADTQYF.

The chain has TRBV5-1 and TRBJ2-3, with TRBD1 identical over 8 bases. Looked up from germline, CDR1 is SGHRS and CDR2 is YFSETQ. The junction had 0 bases not matched to a gene; V was cut back by 1 base and J by 5 bases. The CDR3 length is 13 residues. The DNA for the CDR3 is TGCGCCAGCAGCTTGACAGGGGGAGATACGCAGTATTTT. Protein product: CASSLTGGDTQYF. Combining the CDR3 with reference TRBV5-1 and TRBJ2-3 gives the whole variable domain KAGVTQTPRYLIKTRGQQVTLSCSPISGHRSVSWYQQTPGQGLQFLFEYFSETQRNKGNFPGRFSGRQFSNSRSEMNVSTLELGDSALYLCASSLTGGDTQYFGPGTRLTVL.

This clone was detected a few times. V and J are TRBV29-1 and TRBJ1-2; D is ambiguous. This CDR3 contains 11 residues. The V gene's germline CDR1 is SQVTM and CDR2 ANQGSEA. The V gene lost 3 bases and the J gene lost 7 bases, with 9 bases spanning the gap. This CDR3 reads CSVDREAGYTF. The CDR3 DNA sequence: TGCAGCGTTGACCGGGAAGCTGGCTACACCTTC.

This sequence joins TRBV6-6 and TRBJ1-6, with 8 bases identical to TRBD1. This CDR3 is built from 13 residues. Germline CDR1 reads MNHNY; CDR2 reads SVGAGI (reference sequence). V was clipped by 8 bases and J by 7 bases; unmatched bases: 4. The CDR3 nucleotides read TGTGCCAGCTGGACAGGGAAAAATTCACCCCTCCACTTT. Translation gives CASWTGKNSPLHF.

CDR3 nucleotides: TGTGCCTGGAGCGAGGGGACCCACCAAGAGACCCAGTACTTC. It translates to CAWSEGTHQETQYF. The chain has TRBV30 and TRBJ2-5, with D perhaps assigned TRBD1 or TRBD2 (5 bases each). The CDR3 spans 14 residues. Germline CDR1 reads GTSNPN; CDR2 reads SVGIG (reference sequence). Trimming stripped 3 bases from V and 0 bases from J, with 11 bases between.

This clone was detected only a few times. The genes are TRBV10-1 and TRBJ1-5; 7 bases agree with TRBD1. V was pared by 4 bases and J by 1 base, with 4 bases of the junction left unmatched. Germline V lookup: CDR1 WNHNN, CDR2 SYGVQD (reference sequence). The CDR3 contains 15 residues. The CDR3 region is CASSAAGGSNQPQHF. The CDR3 coding sequence is TGCGCCAGCAGTGCGGCAGGGGGGAGCAATCAGCCCCAGCATTTT.

This chain joins TRBV27 and TRBJ2-1, with a weak D call TRBD2 (5 bases). The CDR3 spans 16 residues. Germline loops: CDR1 MNHEY, CDR2 SMNVEV (reference sequence). With 5 bases removed from V and 5 bases from J, the gap between germline ends came to 19 bases. The CDR3 spells CASSTAEGRKDNEQFF. In DNA, the CDR3 is TGTGCCAGCAGTACCGCCGAGGGTCGGAAGGACAATGAGCAGTTCTTC.

The V and J genes are TRBV29-1 and TRBJ2-1, with D maybe TRBD2 (6 bases). The V gene's germline CDR1 is SQVTM and CDR2 ANQGSEA. V dropped 4 bases and J dropped 1 base, with 8 bases sitting between them. The CDR3 is made up of 13 amino acids. The CDR3, as DNA: TGCAGCGTTGGCGGGGTTTCCTACAATGAGCAGTTCTTC. Its protein is CSVGGVSYNEQFF.

V is TRBV20-1 and J is TRBJ2-5; a weak D match, TRBD2 (5 bases). V was cut by 5 bases and J by 4 bases, with 8 bases left in between. Germline assignment: CDR1 DFQATT and CDR2 SNEGSKA (reference sequence). The CDR3 is 11 amino acids. The CDR3 here is CSALRGETQYF. The CDR3, as DNA: TGCAGTGCTTTACGGGGAGAGACCCAGTACTTC.